This passage covers 12 T cell receptor beta chains from one sample sequenced in a study of shared clonotypes between healthy human individuals. Only in-frame clones appear in the TCRdb table, and some are missing; sequencing was by immunoSEQ multiplex PCR. The sample consists of some 360,000 clones, less than 85% of them appearing once. Material for sequencing was memory CD4+ T cells sorted from blood. Sample subset: CD45RA-negative fraction. The receptors here all came from a man aged 25 to 40 in good health.

This clone was observed a single time. The V and J genes are TRBV4-3 and TRBJ1-2; 7 bases are a match to TRBD1. This CDR3 region has 14 residues. Trimming removed 1 base from V and 5 bases from J; junction bases left unmatched: 4. The germline V gene has CDR1 LGHNA and CDR2 YSLEER. CDR3 in DNA: TGCGCCAGCAGCCAAGGCGGGACAGATTATGGCTACACCTTC. Translation gives CASSQGGTDYGYTF.

The genes are TRBV5-4 and TRBJ1-2; D perhaps matches TRBD1 (5 bases). Trimming took off 1 base at V and 4 bases at J, with 11 bases between the two ends. The CDR3 is 14 amino acids. Per germline, CDR1 SGHNT and CDR2 YYREEE (reference sequence). The CDR3: CASSLWQGSYGYTF. The DNA for the CDR3 is TGTGCCAGCAGCTTGTGGCAGGGATCCTATGGCTACACCTTC. Full variable domain (remainder filled in from reference TRBV5-4 and TRBJ1-2): ETGVTQSPTHLIKTRGQQVTLRCSSQSGHNTVSWYQQALGQGPQFIFQYYREEENGRGNFPPRFSGLQFPNYSSELNVNALELDDSALYLCASSLWQGSYGYTFGSGTRLTVV.

The V call is TRBV18, the J call TRBJ2-7; 7 positions match TRBD2. Trimming took 3 bases from V and 3 from J; bases not matched to a gene: 8. Germline V gene data show CDR1 as KGHSH and CDR2 as LQKENI. The CDR3 is 15 residues long. This chain's CDR3 is CASSPTRGGGYEQYF. In nucleotides, the CDR3 is TGTGCCAGCTCACCCACCCGCGGGGGAGGCTACGAGCAGTACTTC.

Only one count was recorded for this clone. Here the CDR3 omits its conserved ending phenylalanine or tryptophan, so a read error is the likely source. Because the CDR3's place on the DNA is in doubt, the DNA is left out and the CDR3 is given as listed by TCRdb. The chain is built from TRBV5-1 and TRBJ2-7; the listed D gene, TRBD1, was not tested against the DNA. The CDR3 comprises 15 residues, both ends counted. The germline V gene encodes CDR1 SGHRS and CDR2 YFSETQ. This chain's CDR3 is CASSLEGFGSGTLVL.

The genes are TRBV12-2 and TRBJ2-5; no DNA check was done on the table's D call, TRBD1. TRBV12-2 is shown as a pseudogene. CDR3 length: 16 residues. The CDR3 nucleotides read TGTGCAAGTCGCCCTAAAGCCTCGGGACAGCAAGAGACCCAGTACTTC. Translating it yields CASRPKASGQQETQYF.

The chain joins TRBV5-6 to TRBJ1-1; weak D call: TRBD1 (5 bases). V lost 4 bases and J lost 5, with 15 bases in between. CDR1 and CDR2 from the germline V gene are SGHDT and YYEEEE. CDR3 length: 14 amino acids. The CDR3 spells CASSLGTGYTEAFF. CDR3 DNA: TGTGCCAGCAGCCTCGGGACGGGGTATACTGAAGCTTTCTTT. The whole variable domain, remainder taken from reference TRBV5-6 and TRBJ1-1, is DAGVTQSPTHLIKTRGQQVTLRCSPKSGHDTVSWYQQALGQGPQFIFQYYEEEERQRGNFPDRFSGHQFPNYSSELNVNALLLGDSALYLCASSLGTGYTEAFFGQGTRLTVV.

V usage is TRBV5-1 and J usage is TRBJ2-7; D is undetermined. V gave up 2 bases and J gave up 0 bases, with 6 bases separating them. The V gene's germline CDR1 is SGHRS and CDR2 YFSETQ. The CDR3 consists of 13 residues. For the CDR3, the DNA is TGCGCCAGCAGCTTCGCTAGCTCCTACGAGCAGTACTTC. It translates to CASSFASSYEQYF.

The chain joins TRBV19 to TRBJ1-4; no clear D. V was pared by 7 bases and J by 5 bases, with 8 bases between. Germline assignment: CDR1 LNHDA and CDR2 SQIVND (reference sequence). This CDR3 spans 12 amino acids. CDR3 DNA sequence: TGTGCCAGTACGTCGAGGAATGAAAAACTGTTTTTT. Its protein product is CASTSRNEKLFF.

The V and J genes are TRBV18 and TRBJ2-3; maybe TRBD2 (6 bases). The CDR3 has 15 amino acids. CDR1 and CDR2 (germline): KGHSH, LQKENI. Trimming cost V 7 bases and J 0 bases, with 14 bases left between them. CDR3 nucleotides: TGTGCCAGCTTCTCCGGAGGGGCTAGCACAGATACGCAGTATTTT. It encodes CASFSGGASTDTQYF. Full variable domain (remainder filled in from reference TRBV18 and TRBJ2-3): NAGVMQNPRHLVRRRGQEARLRCSPMKGHSHVYWYRQLPEEGLKFMVYLQKENIIDESGMPKERFSAEFPKEGPSILRIQQVVRGDSAAYFCASFSGGASTDTQYFGPGTRLTVL.

The V and J genes are TRBV10-2 and TRBJ2-1; 8 bases map to TRBD2. The length of the CDR3 is 13 residues. Germline-derived CDR1 and CDR2 are WSHSY and SAAADI. Losses at the gene ends were 10 bases for V and 4 bases for J; bases not matched to a gene: 6. The CDR3 here is CATRLAPYNEQFF. CDR3 DNA sequence: TGCGCCACCCGACTAGCGCCTTACAATGAGCAGTTCTTC.

A note on this clone: This specimen includes other DNA sequences encoding the same CDR3. The chain joins TRBV18 to TRBJ2-5; D remains unclear. The V gene's germline CDR1 is KGHSH and CDR2 LQKENI. Trimming left V 1 base short and J 2 bases short, with 2 bases between. This CDR3 comprises 12 residues. The CDR3 nucleotides are TGTGCCAGCTCACCACGGCAAGAGACCCAGTACTTC. Amino acids: CASSPRQETQYF.

The rearrangement uses TRBV18 and TRBJ2-7; 8 nucleotides align to TRBD1. This CDR3 contains 14 residues. V shed 2 bases, J shed 5 bases, and the junction held 5 bases outside the gene matches. Germline CDR1 reads KGHSH; CDR2 reads LQKENI. The CDR3 DNA is TGTGCCAGCTCACCAACTGGACAGGGCCACGAGCAGTACTTC. The encoded protein is CASSPTGQGHEQYF.